The rows below give T cell receptor beta chains drawn from one sample of a study of T cells in Graves' hyperthyroidism and ophthalmopathy. Via MiXCR, TCRdb re-called the multiplex PCR reads, giving one row per CDR3 protein. The table lists hundreds of thousands of distinct CDR3 sequences, 15% to 20% of them singletons, with less than 55% in the top ten. Specimen: blood. Every receptor here comes from a middle-aged man with Graves' ophthalmopathy. CDR3s include the opening cysteine and the closing phenylalanine or tryptophan. D genes are given only for firm matches. Rows may omit the clone size; those that give it use once, few, many or a size class.

TRBV3-1	many	.	TRBJ1-5	TGTGCCAGCAGCCAATGGGGTTCGGGGGTCAATCAGCCCCAGCATTTT	CASSQWGSGVNQPQHF
TRBV11-2	many	.	TRBJ2-1	TGTGCCAGCAGCTCCCGCCCGGGTTACAATGAGCAGTTCTTC	CASSSRPGYNEQFF
TRBV4-1	.	.	TRBJ2-3	TGCGCCAGCAGCCGCCAGGGGTGGCCGTCAGATACGCAGTATTTT	CASSRQGWPSDTQYF
TRBV30	.	.	TRBJ2-3	TGTGCCTGGAGATGGGGGGGGCTTGTAGATACGCAGTATTTT	CAWRWGGLVDTQYF
TRBV7-9	few	TRBD2	TRBJ2-7	TGTGCCAGCAGCCTGGGACTACTGCACTACGAGCAGTACTTC	CASSLGLLHYEQYF
TRBV18	many	TRBD1	TRBJ1-1	TGTGCCAGCTCACCGGGACAGGGGCTCAAGAACACTGAAGCTTTCTTT	CASSPGQGLKNTEAFF
TRBV3-1	.	TRBD2	TRBJ2-7	TGTGCCAGCAGCCAAGGATTCTATGGACTAGCGGGAACCGGCGTCGAGCAGTACTTC	CASSQGFYGLAGTGVEQYF
TRBV20-1	.	.	TRBJ1-2	TGCAGTGCTATCGACCAGGGTGACTATGGCTACACCTTC	CSAIDQGDYGYTF
TRBV4-3	.	TRBD1	TRBJ2-5	TGCGCCAGCAGCCAAAGGACAGGGAGGGAGACCCAGTACTTC	CASSQRTGRETQYF
TRBV4-2	.	TRBD2	TRBJ2-1	TGTGCCAGCAGCCAAGATGCTAGCGGTTACAATGAGCAGTTCTTC	CASSQDASGYNEQFF
TRBV5-1	few	.	TRBJ2-1	TGCGCCAGCAGCTTGGGGTTCAGCTCCTACAATGAGCAGTTCTTC	CASSLGFSSYNEQFF
TRBV4-1	.	.	TRBJ2-5	TGCGCCAGCAGCCAAGATCTGGGGGGGCGAGGGGAGACCCAGTACTTC	CASSQDLGGRGETQYF
TRBV3-1	many	.	TRBJ1-1	TGTGCCAGCACCCAGGAAGTAAAAGGAAGTGAAGCTTTCTTT	CASTQEVKGSEAFF
TRBV19	.	.	TRBJ2-2	TGTGCCAGTAGTATAGAATTTCGCAGGGAGCTGTTTTTT	CASSIEFRRELFF
TRBV27	many	TRBD2	TRBJ2-3	TGTGCCAGCAGTCCTTACGGACTAGCGGGAAACACAGATACGCAGTATTTT	CASSPYGLAGNTDTQYF
TRBV20-1	.	.	TRBJ1-6	TGCAGTGCTAGAGATCCCCAGGGGCGGAATTCACCCCTCCACTTT	CSARDPQGRNSPLHF
TRBV20-1	.	.	TRBJ1-1	TGCAGTGCTAGAACAGATTTGAACACTGAAGCTTTCTTT	CSARTDLNTEAFF
TRBV29-1	.	.	TRBJ2-7	TGCAGCGTTGCCTCATTGGAGTACGAGCAGTACTTC	CSVASLEYEQYF
TRBV20-1	.	TRBD2	TRBJ2-3	TGCAGTGCTAGCGGGGCGGGAGCGGCAGATACGCAGTATTTT	CSASGAGAADTQYF
TRBV7-2	many	.	TRBJ2-3	TGTGCCAGCAGCTCACTTAGGAGGGTCCCAGATACGCAGTATTTT	CASSSLRRVPDTQYF
TRBV5-1	.	.	TRBJ2-1	TGCGCCAGCAGCACCGGACAGCAAACTTACAATGAGCAGTTCTTC	CASSTGQQTYNEQFF
TRBV9	.	.	TRBJ1-3	TGTGCCAGCAGCGTAGGATCCGGGGGAACTGGAAACACCATATATTTT	CASSVGSGGTGNTIYF
TRBV2	.	TRBD1	TRBJ1-2	TGTGCCATCAGTGATCAGGGGGCGAATGGCTACACCTTC	CAISDQGANGYTF
TRBV12-3/TRBV12-4	many	.	TRBJ1-2	TGTGCCAGCAGCCTAACCGGACTCTCCCCCGACGGCTACACCTTC	CASSLTGLSPDGYTF
TRBV7-2	.	TRBD1	TRBJ1-2	TGTGCCAGCAGCCCAGGGGGCGATGGCTATGGCTACACCTTC	CASSPGGDGYGYTF
TRBV28	few	.	TRBJ2-7	TGTGCCACCCTGACAGAGAGTTCCTACGAGCAGTACTTC	CATLTESSYEQYF
TRBV20-1	.	TRBD1	TRBJ2-7	TGCAGTGCTACCTCGATAGGGGGCGGCTCCTACGAGCAGTACTTC	CSATSIGGGSYEQYF
TRBV13	many	.	TRBJ2-3	TGTGCCAGCAGCCTTAGGGGCACGAATACGCAGTATTTT	CASSLRGTNTQYF
TRBV29-1	few	.	TRBJ2-7	TGCAGCGTTGGGGTCTATCCCTACGAGCAGTACTTC	CSVGVYPYEQYF
TRBV20-1	many	.	TRBJ1-1	TGCAGTGCCAAGGGCTCTAAGGCCACTGAAGCTTTCTTT	CSAKGSKATEAFF
TRBV3-1	many	TRBD2	TRBJ2-3	TGTGCCAGCAGCCAAGACCTAGCGGGGGTACCAGATACGCAGTATTTT	CASSQDLAGVPDTQYF
TRBV15	few	TRBD2	TRBJ2-5	TGTGCCTCGGGGGCGGGGGGGAAAGAGACCCAGTACTTC	CASGAGGKETQYF